This note documents a single T cell receptor beta chain sequence. Antigen: not known. Trimming removed 2 bases from V and 1 base from J, with 4 bases in between. Germline CDR1 reads SGDLS; CDR2 reads YYNGEE. The CDR3 runs 13 residues. These data belong to a study of T cell responses to AZD1222 COVID-19 vaccine. As for the study in general: Some second doses came at about 4 weeks and others at about 12 weeks; these were pooled.

Some clones are missing from TCRdb's copy, which holds only in-frame ones; the method was immunoSEQ multiplex PCR. Of approximately 70,000 clones listed, roughly 89% are singletons. Study results and limitations: Researchers report vaccine-associated CD4 TCRs spanning spike, with dominance at 160-218 and 743-854. When two AZD1222 doses had been given, Spike-specific TCR breadth and depth rose.

The specimen comprised peripheral blood, sampled on day 0 of AZD1222 vaccination. The chain couples TRBV9 to TRBJ2-1; D call uncertain. This receptor was obtained from an adult in good health. The CDR3 coding sequence is TGTGCCAGCAGCGTCGGGTCCTACAATGAGCAGTTCTTC. Translation gives CASSVGSYNEQFF. Looking up the rest from reference TRBV9 and TRBJ2-1 gives the full variable domain: DSGVTQTPKHLITATGQRVTLRCSPRSGDLSVYWYQQSLDQGLQFLIQYYNGEERAKGNILERFSAQQFPDLHSELNLSSLELGDSALYFCASSVGSYNEQFFGPGTRLTVL.